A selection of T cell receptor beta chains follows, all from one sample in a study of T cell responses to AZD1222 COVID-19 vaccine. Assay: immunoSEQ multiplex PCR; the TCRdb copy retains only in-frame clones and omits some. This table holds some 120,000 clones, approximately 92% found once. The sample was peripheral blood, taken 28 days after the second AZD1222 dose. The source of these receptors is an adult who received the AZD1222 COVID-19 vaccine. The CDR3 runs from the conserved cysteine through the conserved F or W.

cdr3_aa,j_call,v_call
CASSEPLAGGQETQYF,TRBJ2-5,TRBV2
CASSLVLSSDTQYF,TRBJ2-3,TRBV7-2
CASRFALTADTQYF,TRBJ2-3,TRBV19
CATKRDRSYNEQFF,TRBJ2-1,TRBV15
CASSSHSTNTGELFF,TRBJ2-2,TRBV2
CASSLINAGSPLHF,TRBJ1-6,TRBV28
CASSADSFTNYGYTF,TRBJ1-2,TRBV10-2
CASSEGGQGRQPQHF,TRBJ1-5,TRBV10-1
CASSFRTSANHEQFF,TRBJ2-1,TRBV27
CASSSRLAGIMVDEQFF,TRBJ2-1,TRBV5-4
CASSYTWGDGNSPLHF,TRBJ1-6,TRBV6-5